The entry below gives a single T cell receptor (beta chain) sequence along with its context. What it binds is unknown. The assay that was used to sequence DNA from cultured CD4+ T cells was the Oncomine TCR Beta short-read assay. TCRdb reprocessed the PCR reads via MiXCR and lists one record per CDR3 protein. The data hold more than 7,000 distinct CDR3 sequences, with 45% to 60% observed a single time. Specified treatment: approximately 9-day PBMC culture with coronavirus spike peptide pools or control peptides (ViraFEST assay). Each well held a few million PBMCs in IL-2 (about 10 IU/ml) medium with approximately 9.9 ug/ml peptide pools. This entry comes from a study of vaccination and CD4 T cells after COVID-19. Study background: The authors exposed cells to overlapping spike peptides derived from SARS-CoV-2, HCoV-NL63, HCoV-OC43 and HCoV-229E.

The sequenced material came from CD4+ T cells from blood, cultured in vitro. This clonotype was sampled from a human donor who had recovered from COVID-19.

The CDR3 DNA is TGTGCCAGCAGCCCGCAGACAGGTGGCTTCTACGAGCAGTACTTC. Amino acid sequence: CASSPQTGGFYEQYF. The chain uses TRBV28 and TRBJ2-7, with D possibly being TRBD1 (6 bases). Germline V gene lookup returns CDR1 MDHEN and CDR2 SYDVKM. Trimming left V 6 bases short and J 3 bases short, with 18 bases between. CDR3 size: 15 residues.